This TCR beta chain was observed in a study of shared clonotypes between healthy human individuals. This clone has just one count. The antigen is unknown. Distinct nucleotide sequences in the sample also encode this CDR3. It was into CD45RA+ naive and CD45RA-negative memory subsets that the CD4+ cells were split. Template for every sorted-subset replicate PCR totaled around 200 ng DNA, tens of thousands of T cell genomes. Profiling relied on immunoSEQ multiplex PCR, and the TCRdb table lists in-frame clones only, not all of them. The table has about 2.3 million clones, approximately 90% seen once. Whole-study results and caveats: Memory subsets generally showed lower estimated richness than naive subsets. Naive CD4 clonotypes were shared across several donors at roughly 4.6%.

This receptor was identified in a man between 18 and 35 years old in good health. Some clones in this sample may be carry-over from other donors' samples. Sequencing was performed on naive CD4+ T cells from PBMCs. The subset denotes: CD45RA+ positively selected.

CDR3 residues: CASSSGPGNTIYF. The CDR3, as DNA: TGTGCCAGCAGCTCGGGGCCTGGAAACACCATATATTTT. V gene TRBV7-3 combines with J gene TRBJ1-3; a weak D match, TRBD1 (5 bases). With 4 bases removed from V and 2 bases from J, the gap between germline ends came to 6 bases. Germline CDR1 is SGHTA and CDR2 is FQGTGA. The CDR3 is made up of 13 amino acids.